A selection of T cell receptor beta chains follows, all from one sample in a study of T-cell memory formation after mild COVID-19. Via MiXCR, TCRdb re-called the 5' RACE reads, giving one row per CDR3 protein. This sample has approximately 82,000 distinct CDR3 sequences, with over 10% found just once. The source material was PBMCs or a T cell subset sorted from them (not recorded which). The receptors were sampled from a young man who had mild COVID-19 (a few samples of this study predate the infection). Cell type and time point are not known. CDR3s include the opening cysteine and the closing phenylalanine or tryptophan. Each record gives: J gene, clone size, D gene, V gene, CDR3 DNA, CDR3 protein. The D gene is left open where the match is weak. Clone size, where shown, is once, few, many, or a class for clones that have expanded.

>TRBJ2-2|few|.|TRBV6-5
TGTGCCAGCAGTTACTCGACAGTGACCTCGGGGTACACCGGGGAGCTGTTTTTT
CASSYSTVTSGYTGELFF
>TRBJ2-5|few|.|TRBV7-9
TGTGCCAGCAGCTTAGTACTTATGTTTCAGGGGCGAGAGACCCAGTACTTC
CASSLVLMFQGRETQYF
>TRBJ1-5|few|.|TRBV5-1
TGCGCCAGCAGTCTATTCGGGGACCCAAATCAGCCCCAGCATTTT
CASSLFGDPNQPQHF
>TRBJ2-2|.|.|TRBV2
TGTGCCAGCCGGACAAGCATCGCGAACACCGGGGAGCTGTTTTTT
CASRTSIANTGELFF
>TRBJ1-3|.|.|TRBV5-1
TGCGCCAGCAGCCCGGACACTGGAAACACCATATATTTT
CASSPDTGNTIYF
>TRBJ2-3|.|TRBD1|TRBV6-2/TRBV6-3
TGTGCCAGCAGTTACCCGCGAGGGACAGGGGGCGCAGATACGCAGTATTTT
CASSYPRGTGGADTQYF
>TRBJ2-2|.|.|TRBV7-2
.
CASSLGRMFGAGELFF
>TRBJ2-3|.|.|TRBV28
TGTGCCAGCAGTTTAGTTTTCGGGGAGGCGGGCACAGATACGCAGTATTTT
CASSLVFGEAGTDTQYF
>TRBJ1-5|.|.|TRBV7-9
TGTGCCAGCTCGCCGGTGGACCAGCCCCAGCATTTT
CASSPVDQPQHF
>TRBJ2-1|.|.|TRBV5-1
TGCGCCAGTGAAGGGACGGGTTACAATGAGCAGTTCTTC
CASEGTGYNEQFF